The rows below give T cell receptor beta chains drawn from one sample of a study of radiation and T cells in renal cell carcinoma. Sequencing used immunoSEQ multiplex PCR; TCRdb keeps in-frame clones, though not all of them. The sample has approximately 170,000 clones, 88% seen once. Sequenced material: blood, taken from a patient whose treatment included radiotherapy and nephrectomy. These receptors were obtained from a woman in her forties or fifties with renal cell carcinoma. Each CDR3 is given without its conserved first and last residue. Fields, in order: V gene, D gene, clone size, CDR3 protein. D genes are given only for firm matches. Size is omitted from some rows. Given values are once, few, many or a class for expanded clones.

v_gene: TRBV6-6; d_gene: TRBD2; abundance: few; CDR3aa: ASRSGTTRNEQF
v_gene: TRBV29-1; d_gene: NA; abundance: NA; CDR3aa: SAMGGARANEKLF
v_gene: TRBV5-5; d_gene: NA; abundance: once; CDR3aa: ASSVNTEAF
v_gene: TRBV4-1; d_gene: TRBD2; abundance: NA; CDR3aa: ASSQDEGLADYNEQF
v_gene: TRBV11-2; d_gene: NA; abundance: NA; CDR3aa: ASSLQTVGNTIY
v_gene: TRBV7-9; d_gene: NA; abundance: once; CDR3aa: ASSSMGGYT
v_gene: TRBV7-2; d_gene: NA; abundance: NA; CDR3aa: ASSLGAANTEAF
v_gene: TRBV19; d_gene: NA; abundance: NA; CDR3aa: ASSISVDTEAF
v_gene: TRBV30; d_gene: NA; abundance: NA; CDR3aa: AWRTGVNTEAF
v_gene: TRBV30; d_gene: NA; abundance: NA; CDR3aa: AWSTGANYGYT
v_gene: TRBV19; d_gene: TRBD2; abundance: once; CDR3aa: ASSMPGGVKNIQY
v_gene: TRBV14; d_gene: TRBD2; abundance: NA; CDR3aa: ASSQGDYDYNEQF
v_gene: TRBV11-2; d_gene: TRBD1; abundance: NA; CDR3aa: ASSLITGGGYEQY
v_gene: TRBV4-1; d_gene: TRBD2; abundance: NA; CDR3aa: ASSTPPGTSGPDYNEQF
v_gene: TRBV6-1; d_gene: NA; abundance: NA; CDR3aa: ASSEYSPGLYEQY
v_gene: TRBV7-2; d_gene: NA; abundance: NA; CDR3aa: ASSFAQTKAYYNEQF
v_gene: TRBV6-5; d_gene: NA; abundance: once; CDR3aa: ASSYDSSYNEQF
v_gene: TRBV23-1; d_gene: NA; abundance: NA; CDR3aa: ASSQFEVYRTTDTQY
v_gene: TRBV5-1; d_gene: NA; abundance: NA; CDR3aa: ASSRRQGLGGSYEQY
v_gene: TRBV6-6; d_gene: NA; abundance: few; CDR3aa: ASSPWSTNEKLF
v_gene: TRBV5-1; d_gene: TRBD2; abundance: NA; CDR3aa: ASSPRGGVDTQY
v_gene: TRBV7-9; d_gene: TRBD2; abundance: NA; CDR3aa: ASSLAGGTDTQY
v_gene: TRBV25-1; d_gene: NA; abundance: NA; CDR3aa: ASEGGGGGVYNEQF
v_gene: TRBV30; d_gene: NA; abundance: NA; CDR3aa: AWSVSRAYGYT
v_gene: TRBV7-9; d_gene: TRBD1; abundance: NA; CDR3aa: ASSFRTGDNEKLF
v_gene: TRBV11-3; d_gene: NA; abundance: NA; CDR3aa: ASSPLSSTDTQY
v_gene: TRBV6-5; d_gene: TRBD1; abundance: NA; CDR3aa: ASSRDRGNQPQH
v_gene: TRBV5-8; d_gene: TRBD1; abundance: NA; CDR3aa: ASSLDIGGQGRTEAF
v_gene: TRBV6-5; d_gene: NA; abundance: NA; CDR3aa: ASSDRPNYGYT
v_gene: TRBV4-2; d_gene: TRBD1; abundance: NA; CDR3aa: ASSQSGGNTGELF
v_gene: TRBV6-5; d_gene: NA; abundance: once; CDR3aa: ASSYGNYGYT
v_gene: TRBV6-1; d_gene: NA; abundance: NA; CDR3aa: ASSESPGPNIQY